This TCR beta chain derives from a study of blood T cell repertoires in COVID-19. At the level of the study: COVID-19 samples collected from the United States, Italy and Spain covered acute and convalescent phases. T cells, B-cell-depleted T cells, or PBMCs supplied cDNA or gDNA.

Adults between about 18 and 89 years of age took part from fewer than 30 US areas. Original analysis: Reference gene primer amplification gave nucleated cell count estimates. The method was immunoSEQ multiplex PCR; TCRdb's version includes in-frame clones alone and lacks a portion of them. That table gives V, J and clone size, and the DNA gave D and trimming. The table has about 170,000 clones, roughly nine tenths seen once. This receptor was taken from a human donor with acute COVID-19. The donor label of this sample is uncertain. Sequencing was done on a sample of PBMCs or T cells enriched from blood (not recorded which).

The DNA for the CDR3 is TGTGCCAGTAACCCTAGCGGGGGACCGAATGAGCAGTTCTTC. This sequence encodes CASNPSGGPNEQFF. V gene TRBV19 combines with J gene TRBJ2-1; TRBD2 matches at 10 bases. V gave up 7 bases and J gave up 7 bases; unmatched junction bases: 7. The CDR3 has 14 amino acids. The germline V gene has CDR1 LNHDA and CDR2 SQIVND (reference sequence).